The TCR beta chain under discussion was sequenced for a study of technical replicates of blood from four donors. Generated by immunoSEQ multiplex PCR, the TCRdb table keeps only in-frame clones and is missing some. The table shows some 77,000 clones, with around 86% occurring only once. The germline gives CDR1 LNHNV, CDR2 YYDKDF (reference sequence). V was pared by 5 bases and J by 4 bases, with 5 bases between. The CDR3 runs to 12 residues. The material sequenced was PBMCs. The TCR originated in a human donor in good health. Some clones in this sample may be carry-over from other donors' samples. The chain joins TRBV15 to TRBJ2-2, with unresolved D. CDR3 sequence: CATSAVTGELFF. In nucleotides, the CDR3 is TGTGCCACCAGCGCAGTCACCGGGGAGCTGTTTTTT. Complete variable domain (other parts from reference TRBV15 and TRBJ2-2): DAMVIQNPRYQVTQFGKPVTLSCSQTLNHNVMYWYQQKSSQAPKLLFHYYDKDFNNEADTPDNFQSRRPNTSFCFLDIRSPGLGDTAMYLCATSAVTGELFFGEGSRLTVL.